One sample yielded the 2 T cell receptor beta chains listed below, sequenced in a study of T cell responses to AZD1222 COVID-19 vaccine. Assay used: immunoSEQ multiplex PCR; TCRdb lists only in-frame clones, some missing. Of around 130,000 clones in the sample, roughly 87% were seen once. Here the sequenced sample was peripheral blood, taken on day 0 of AZD1222 vaccination. These receptors originate from an adult in good health.

The rearrangement uses TRBV6-1 and TRBJ1-6; 10 bases align to TRBD1. Losses at the gene ends were 0 bases for V and 10 bases for J; bases not matched to a gene: 6. Germline V gene lookup returns CDR1 MNHNS and CDR2 SASEGT. The CDR3 loop spans 16 amino acids. CDR3 protein: CASSEAPPDRGSPLHF. CDR3 DNA: TGTGCCAGCAGTGAAGCTCCCCCGGACAGGGGGTCACCCCTCCACTTT.

The CDR3 sequence is CASSRHWSTEAFF. DNA for the CDR3: TGTGCCAGCAGCCGCCATTGGAGTACTGAAGCTTTCTTT. The V and J genes are TRBV6-5 and TRBJ1-1; D remains ambiguous. Germline lookup yields CDR1 MNHEY and CDR2 SVGAGI. The CDR3 covers 13 residues. V gave up 6 bases and J gave up 5 bases, with 13 bases separating them.